The T cell receptor beta chain described here comes from a study of human T cells and chemical hapten exposure. This sample's time point: pre-sensitization, week 0. Treatment given: therapeutic diphenylcyclopropenone sensitization with weekly scalp DPC. Patches went on only after blood had been drawn each time. Unfractionated whole blood served as the source for total RNA extraction. The library gave individual cDNA molecules unique molecular identifiers. TCRdb re-analysed the RACE reads in MiXCR, keeping a single row per CDR3 protein. Of approximately 260,000 distinct CDR3 sequences detected, about 8.1% appear once; the ten largest clones hold under 2.5%. Sequenced material: whole blood, taken in connection with sensitization to the hapten diphenylcyclopropenone (DPC). This TCR was recovered from a woman aged 40 to 50 with alopecia areata. Some clones in this sample may be carry-over from other donors' samples.

The CDR3 DNA is TGTGCCAGCAATAAGCGGGAGATGGGGGATACGCAGTATTTT. This translates into CASNKREMGDTQYF. The chain uses TRBV6-2 or TRBV6-3 and TRBJ2-3, with 8 bases matching TRBD2. Looked up from germline, CDR1 is MNHEY and CDR2 is SVGEGT. V lost 7 bases to trimming and J lost 6 bases; unmatched junction nucleotides: 9. The CDR3 covers 14 residues.